A selection of T cell receptor beta chains follows, all from one sample in a study of T cells in Graves' hyperthyroidism and ophthalmopathy. TCRdb analysed the multiplex PCR reads with MiXCR anew, one entry per CDR3 protein. Of 450,000 to 650,000 distinct CDR3 sequences detected, more than 13% appear once; the ten largest clones hold over 6%. Input material: blood. All receptors come from a woman younger than 30 with Graves' ophthalmopathy. CDR3s include the opening cysteine and the closing phenylalanine or tryptophan. Each record gives: CDR3 protein, clone size, J gene, V gene, CDR3 length. Only some rows state a clone size, as once, few, many or a class for expanded clones.

CASSVQDSNQPQHF many TRBJ1-5 TRBV9 14
CASSLHPRADNEQFF many TRBJ2-1 TRBV11-2 15
CASSRGQGARAEAFF many TRBJ1-1 TRBV4-1 15
CASSPASWTEAFF . TRBJ1-1 TRBV19 13
CASSAREGGNTEAFF . TRBJ1-1 TRBV5-6 15
CASSPGPYF . TRBJ2-7 TRBV7-9 9
CASSPGQNSYEQYF many TRBJ2-7 TRBV14 14
CASSEAAQEWRYEQYF many TRBJ2-7 TRBV2 16
CASSSSTPGGLQETQYF many TRBJ2-5 TRBV7-2 17
CASSQVRAQHSYEQYF . TRBJ2-7 TRBV4-1 16
CSAPRTESYEQYF . TRBJ2-7 TRBV20-1 13
CSARDAGLAANNEQFF many TRBJ2-1 TRBV20-1 16
CASSTDRGIPSALHF many TRBJ1-6 TRBV12-3/TRBV12-4 15
CAWSWTAIQPQHF many TRBJ1-5 TRBV30 13
CAISKGTVNQPQHF many TRBJ1-5 TRBV10-3 14
CASSPGYSAPVGEQFF many TRBJ2-1 TRBV7-3 16
CASSLWAGEGGLAGDAYEQYF many TRBJ2-7 TRBV7-2 21
CASTIVEHPNWNQPQHF many TRBJ1-5 TRBV28 17
CASSLLAGDEETQYF many TRBJ2-5 TRBV6-2/TRBV6-3 15
CASSQGPQPQHF . TRBJ1-5 TRBV14 12
CATSDFPGLAGGTWQETQYF many TRBJ2-5 TRBV24-1 20
CASSLVLAGAETQYF . TRBJ2-5 TRBV5-1 15
CASSLTPLLAGVWNEQQFF many TRBJ2-1 TRBV7-9 19
CASSQGSGDTQYF many TRBJ2-3 TRBV4-1 13
CASSRFRGLNTEAFF . TRBJ1-1 TRBV19 15
CASRRAGTGAGNTIYF . TRBJ1-3 TRBV5-6 16
CASSARGDGQETQYF few TRBJ2-5 TRBV9 15
CASRPGLAGERESTDTQYF many TRBJ2-3 TRBV12-3/TRBV12-4 19
CASKVGHPAYGYTF many TRBJ1-2 TRBV12-3/TRBV12-4 14
CASSSPIRDREFF few TRBJ2-1 TRBV5-8 13
CASGLLAGATDTQYF many TRBJ2-3 TRBV12-3/TRBV12-4 15
CASKRTGVEQYF many TRBJ2-7 TRBV6-2/TRBV6-3 12
CATRDRGRYEQFF few TRBJ2-1 TRBV24-1 13
CATSDPGQGLGAQHF many TRBJ1-5 TRBV24-1 15
CASSNGRGGYTF many TRBJ1-2 TRBV28 12
CSVDRGGETQYF many TRBJ2-5 TRBV29-1 12
CASSQAMTGPWNEQFF few TRBJ2-1 TRBV4-3 16
CASSQGLVGQGGYGYTF . TRBJ1-2 TRBV4-1 17
CATSDRQDPLYEQYF many TRBJ2-7 TRBV24-1 15
CSARGTGRGEQYF many TRBJ2-7 TRBV20-1 13
CASSTPRGAWEGRESYNEQFF few TRBJ2-1 TRBV6-2/TRBV6-3 21